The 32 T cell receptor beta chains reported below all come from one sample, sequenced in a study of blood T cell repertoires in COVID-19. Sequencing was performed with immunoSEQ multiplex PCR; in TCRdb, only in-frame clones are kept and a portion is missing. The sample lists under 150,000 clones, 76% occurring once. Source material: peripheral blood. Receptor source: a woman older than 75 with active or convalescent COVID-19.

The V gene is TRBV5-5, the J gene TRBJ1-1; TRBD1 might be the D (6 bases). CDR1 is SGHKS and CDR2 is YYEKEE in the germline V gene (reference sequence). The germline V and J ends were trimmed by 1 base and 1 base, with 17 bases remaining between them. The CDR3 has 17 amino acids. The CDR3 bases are TGTGCCAGCAGCTTGTCGGGCCAGGGGCCCTGGAACACTGAAGCTTTCTTT. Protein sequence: CASSLSGQGPWNTEAFF.

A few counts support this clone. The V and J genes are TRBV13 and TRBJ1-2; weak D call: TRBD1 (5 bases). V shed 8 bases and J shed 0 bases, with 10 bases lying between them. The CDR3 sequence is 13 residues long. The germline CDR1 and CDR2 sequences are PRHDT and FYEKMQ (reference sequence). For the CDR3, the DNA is TGTGCCAGCCAGGGAACTCCTAACTATGGCTACACCTTC. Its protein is CASQGTPNYGYTF.

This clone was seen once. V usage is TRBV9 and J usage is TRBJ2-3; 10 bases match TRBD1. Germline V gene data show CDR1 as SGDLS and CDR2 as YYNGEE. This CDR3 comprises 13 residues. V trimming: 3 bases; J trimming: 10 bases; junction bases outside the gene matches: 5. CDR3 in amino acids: CASSASGTGAQYF. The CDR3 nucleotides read TGTGCCAGCAGCGCCTCTGGGACAGGGGCGCAGTATTTT.

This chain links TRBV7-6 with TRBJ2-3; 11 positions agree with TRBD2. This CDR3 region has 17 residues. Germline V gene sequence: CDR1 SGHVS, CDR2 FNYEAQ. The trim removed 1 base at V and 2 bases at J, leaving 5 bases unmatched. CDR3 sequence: CASSLVLAGGATDTQYF. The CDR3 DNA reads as TGTGCCAGCAGCTTAGTTCTAGCGGGGGGCGCCACAGATACGCAGTATTTT.

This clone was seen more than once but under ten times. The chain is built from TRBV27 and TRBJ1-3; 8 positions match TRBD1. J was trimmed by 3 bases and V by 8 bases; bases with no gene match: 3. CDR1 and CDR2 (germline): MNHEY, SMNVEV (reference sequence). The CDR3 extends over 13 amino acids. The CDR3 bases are TGTGCCAGCCGGGGGACAGGTGGAAACACCATATATTTT. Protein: CASRGTGGNTIYF.

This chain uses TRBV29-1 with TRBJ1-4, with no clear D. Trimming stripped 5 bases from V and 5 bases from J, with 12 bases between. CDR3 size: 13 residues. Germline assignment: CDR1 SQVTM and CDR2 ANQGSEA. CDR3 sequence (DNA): TGCAGCGTTTCCGAGACTCGGAATGAAAAACTGTTTTTT. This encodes CSVSETRNEKLFF.

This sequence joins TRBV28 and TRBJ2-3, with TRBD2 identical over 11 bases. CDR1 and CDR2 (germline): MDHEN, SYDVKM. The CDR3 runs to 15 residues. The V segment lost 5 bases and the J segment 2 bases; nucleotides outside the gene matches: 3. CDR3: CASSLSGGATDTQYF. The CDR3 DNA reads TGTGCCAGCAGTCTTAGCGGGGGGGCCACAGATACGCAGTATTTT.

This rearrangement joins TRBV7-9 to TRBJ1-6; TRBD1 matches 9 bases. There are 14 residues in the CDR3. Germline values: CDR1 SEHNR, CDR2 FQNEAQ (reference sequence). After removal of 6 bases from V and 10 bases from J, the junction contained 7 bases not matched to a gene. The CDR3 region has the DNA TGTGCCAGCAGTCGGACAGGGGTTGTATCACCCCTCCACTTT. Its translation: CASSRTGVVSPLHF.

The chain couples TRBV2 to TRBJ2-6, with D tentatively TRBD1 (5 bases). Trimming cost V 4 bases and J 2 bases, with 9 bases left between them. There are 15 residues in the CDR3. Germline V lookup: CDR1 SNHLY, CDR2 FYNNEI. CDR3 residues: CASSGGRAGANVLTF. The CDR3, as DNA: TGTGCCAGCAGTGGTGGCAGGGCTGGGGCCAACGTCCTGACTTTC.

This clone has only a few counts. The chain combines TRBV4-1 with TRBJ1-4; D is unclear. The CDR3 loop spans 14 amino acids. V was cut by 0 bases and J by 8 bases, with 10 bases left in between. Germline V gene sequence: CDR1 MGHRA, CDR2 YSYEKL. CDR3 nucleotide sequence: TGCGCCAGCAGCCAAGAACCCCGGGAGGAAAAACTGTTTTTT. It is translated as CASSQEPREEKLFF.

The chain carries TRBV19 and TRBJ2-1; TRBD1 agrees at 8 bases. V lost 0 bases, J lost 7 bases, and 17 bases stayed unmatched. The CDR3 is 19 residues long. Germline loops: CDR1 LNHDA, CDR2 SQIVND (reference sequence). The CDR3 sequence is CASSIDSLLGRGLWNEQFF. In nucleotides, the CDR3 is TGTGCCAGTAGTATAGATTCCCTCCTGGGCAGGGGGCTTTGGAATGAGCAGTTCTTC.

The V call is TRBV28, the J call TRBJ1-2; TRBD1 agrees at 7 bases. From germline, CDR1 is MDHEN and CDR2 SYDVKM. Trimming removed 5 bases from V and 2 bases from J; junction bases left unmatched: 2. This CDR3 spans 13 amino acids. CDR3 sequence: CASSTGQNYGYTF. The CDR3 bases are TGTGCCAGCAGTACGGGACAGAACTATGGCTACACCTTC.

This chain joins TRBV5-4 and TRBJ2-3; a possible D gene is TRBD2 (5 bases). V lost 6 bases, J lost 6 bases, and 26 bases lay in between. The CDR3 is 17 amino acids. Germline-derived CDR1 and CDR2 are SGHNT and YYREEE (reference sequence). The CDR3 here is CASTSRRGNLPHDTQYF. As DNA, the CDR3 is TGTGCCAGCACCTCCAGACGAGGGAACTTACCACATGATACGCAGTATTTT.

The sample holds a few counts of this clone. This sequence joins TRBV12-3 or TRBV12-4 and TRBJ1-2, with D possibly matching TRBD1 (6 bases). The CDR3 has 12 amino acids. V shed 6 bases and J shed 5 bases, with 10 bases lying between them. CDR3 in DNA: TGTGCCAGCAGCAAGGGGGTTTATGGCTACACCTTC. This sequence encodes CASSKGVYGYTF.

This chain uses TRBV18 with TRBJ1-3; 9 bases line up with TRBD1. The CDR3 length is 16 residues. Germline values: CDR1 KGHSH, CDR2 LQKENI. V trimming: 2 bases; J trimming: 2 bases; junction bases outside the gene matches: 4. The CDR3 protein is CASSPRDRVAGNTIYF. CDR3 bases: TGTGCCAGCTCACCAAGGGACAGGGTTGCTGGAAACACCATATATTTT.

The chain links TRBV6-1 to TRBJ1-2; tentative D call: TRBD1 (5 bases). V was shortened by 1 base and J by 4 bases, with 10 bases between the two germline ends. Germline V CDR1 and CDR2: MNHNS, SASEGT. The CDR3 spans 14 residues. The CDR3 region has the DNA TGTGCCAGCAGTGAAGATAGCAGGGCCTATGGCTACACCTTC. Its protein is CASSEDSRAYGYTF.

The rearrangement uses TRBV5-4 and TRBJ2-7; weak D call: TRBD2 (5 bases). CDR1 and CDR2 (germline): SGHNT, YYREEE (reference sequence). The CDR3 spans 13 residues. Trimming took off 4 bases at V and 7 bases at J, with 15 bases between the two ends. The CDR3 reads CASSLDGLWEQYF. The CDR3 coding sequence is TGTGCCAGCAGCCTGGACGGACTTTGGGAGCAGTACTTC.

Here the CDR3 DNA reads TGCGCCAGCAGCCCGGGACAGGGGGCGCGGACTGAAGCTTTCTTT. Its translation is CASSPGQGARTEAFF. The chain couples TRBV4-1 to TRBJ1-1; 12 bases align to TRBD1. Germline V lookup: CDR1 MGHRA, CDR2 YSYEKL. The CDR3 consists of 15 residues. V gave up 4 bases and J gave up 5 bases; unmatched junction bases: 5.

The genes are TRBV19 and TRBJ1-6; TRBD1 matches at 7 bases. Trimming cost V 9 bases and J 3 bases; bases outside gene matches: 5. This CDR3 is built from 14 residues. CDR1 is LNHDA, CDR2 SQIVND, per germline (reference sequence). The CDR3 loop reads CASSQGGYNSPLHF. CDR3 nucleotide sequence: TGTGCCAGCTCGCAGGGGGGCTATAATTCACCCCTCCACTTT.

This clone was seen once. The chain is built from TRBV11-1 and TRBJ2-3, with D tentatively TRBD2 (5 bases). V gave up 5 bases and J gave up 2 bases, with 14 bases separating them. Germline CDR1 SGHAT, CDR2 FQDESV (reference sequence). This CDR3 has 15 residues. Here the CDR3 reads CASSRLAIFTDTQYF. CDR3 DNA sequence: TGTGCCAGCAGCCGGCTAGCCATTTTCACAGATACGCAGTATTTT.

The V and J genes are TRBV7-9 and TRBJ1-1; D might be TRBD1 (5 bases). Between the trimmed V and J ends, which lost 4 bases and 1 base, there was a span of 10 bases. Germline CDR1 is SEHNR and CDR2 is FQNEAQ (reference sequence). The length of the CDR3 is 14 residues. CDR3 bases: TGTGCCAGCAGCTACGGCGGGGGGAACACTGAAGCTTTCTTT. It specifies CASSYGGGNTEAFF.

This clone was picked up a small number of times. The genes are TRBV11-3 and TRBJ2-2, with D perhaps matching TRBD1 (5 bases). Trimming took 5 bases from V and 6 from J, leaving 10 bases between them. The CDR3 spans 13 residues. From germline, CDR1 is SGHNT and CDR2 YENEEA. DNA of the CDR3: TGTGCCAGCAGCAACAGGTTCCCCGGGGAGCTGTTTTTT. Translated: CASSNRFPGELFF.

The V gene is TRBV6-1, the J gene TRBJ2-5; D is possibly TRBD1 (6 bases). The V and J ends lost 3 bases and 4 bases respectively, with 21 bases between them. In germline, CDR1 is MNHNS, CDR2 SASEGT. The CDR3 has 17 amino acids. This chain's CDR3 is CASSEAQDRWVIETQYF. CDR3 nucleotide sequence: TGTGCCAGCAGTGAGGCTCAGGACAGATGGGTGATAGAGACCCAGTACTTC.

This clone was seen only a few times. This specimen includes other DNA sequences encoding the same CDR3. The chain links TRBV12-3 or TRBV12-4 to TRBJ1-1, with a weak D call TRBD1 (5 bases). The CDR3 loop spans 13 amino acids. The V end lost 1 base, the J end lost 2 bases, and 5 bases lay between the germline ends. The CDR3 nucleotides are TGTGCCAGCAGTTTAGGGGGCAACACTGAAGCTTTCTTT. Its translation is CASSLGGNTEAFF.

As DNA, the CDR3 is TGTGCCAGCAGCCCGACGACGGGGAGCGGGGGCGGGTCAGATACGCAGTATTTT. Translation: CASSPTTGSGGGSDTQYF. The rearrangement uses TRBV5-4 and TRBJ2-3, with 8 nucleotides matching TRBD2. CDR1 is SGHNT and CDR2 is YYREEE in the germline V gene (reference sequence). V trimming: 4 bases; J trimming: 4 bases; junction bases outside the gene matches: 17. The CDR3 length is 18 residues.

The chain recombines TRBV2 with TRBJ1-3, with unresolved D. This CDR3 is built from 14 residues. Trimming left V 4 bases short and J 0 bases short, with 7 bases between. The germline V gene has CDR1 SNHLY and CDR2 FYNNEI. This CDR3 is CASSAPGSGNTIYF. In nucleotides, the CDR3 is TGTGCCAGCAGTGCCCCGGGCTCTGGAAACACCATATATTTT.

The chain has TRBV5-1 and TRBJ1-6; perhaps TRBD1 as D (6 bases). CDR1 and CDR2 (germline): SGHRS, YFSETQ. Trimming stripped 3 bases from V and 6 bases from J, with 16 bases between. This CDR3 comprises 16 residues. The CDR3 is CASSSGQSRSNSPLHF. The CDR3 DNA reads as TGCGCCAGCAGCTCAGGACAGAGTAGAAGTAATTCACCCCTCCACTTT.

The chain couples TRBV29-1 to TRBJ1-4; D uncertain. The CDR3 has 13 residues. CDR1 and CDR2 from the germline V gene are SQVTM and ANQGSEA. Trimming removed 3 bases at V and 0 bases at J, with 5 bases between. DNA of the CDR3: TGCAGCGTTGATACAGCAACTAATGAAAAACTGTTTTTT. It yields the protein CSVDTATNEKLFF.

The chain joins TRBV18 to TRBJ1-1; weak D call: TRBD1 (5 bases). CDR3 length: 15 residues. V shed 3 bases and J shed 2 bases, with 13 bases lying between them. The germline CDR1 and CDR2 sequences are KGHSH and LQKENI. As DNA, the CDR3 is TGTGCCAGCTCACCGACGAAACAGGTAAACACTGAAGCTTTCTTT. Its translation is CASSPTKQVNTEAFF.

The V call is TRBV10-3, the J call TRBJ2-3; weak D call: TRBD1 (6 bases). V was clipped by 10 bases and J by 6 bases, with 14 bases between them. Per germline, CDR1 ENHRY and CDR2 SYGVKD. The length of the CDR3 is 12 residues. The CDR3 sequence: CATRTAPDTQYF. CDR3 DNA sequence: TGTGCCACCAGGACAGCGCCCGATACGCAGTATTTT.

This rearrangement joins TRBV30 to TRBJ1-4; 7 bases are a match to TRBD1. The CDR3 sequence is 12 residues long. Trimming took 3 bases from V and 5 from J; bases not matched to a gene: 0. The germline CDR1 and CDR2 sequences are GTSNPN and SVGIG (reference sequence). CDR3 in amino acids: CAWRGQNEKLFF. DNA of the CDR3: TGTGCCTGGAGGGGACAGAATGAAAAACTGTTTTTT.

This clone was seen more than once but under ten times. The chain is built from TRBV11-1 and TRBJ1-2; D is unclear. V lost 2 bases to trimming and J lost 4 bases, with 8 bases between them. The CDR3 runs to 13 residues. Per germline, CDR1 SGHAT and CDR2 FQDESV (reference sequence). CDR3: CASSLLPGYGYTF. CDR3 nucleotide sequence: TGTGCCAGCAGCTTATTACCGGGCTATGGCTACACCTTC.